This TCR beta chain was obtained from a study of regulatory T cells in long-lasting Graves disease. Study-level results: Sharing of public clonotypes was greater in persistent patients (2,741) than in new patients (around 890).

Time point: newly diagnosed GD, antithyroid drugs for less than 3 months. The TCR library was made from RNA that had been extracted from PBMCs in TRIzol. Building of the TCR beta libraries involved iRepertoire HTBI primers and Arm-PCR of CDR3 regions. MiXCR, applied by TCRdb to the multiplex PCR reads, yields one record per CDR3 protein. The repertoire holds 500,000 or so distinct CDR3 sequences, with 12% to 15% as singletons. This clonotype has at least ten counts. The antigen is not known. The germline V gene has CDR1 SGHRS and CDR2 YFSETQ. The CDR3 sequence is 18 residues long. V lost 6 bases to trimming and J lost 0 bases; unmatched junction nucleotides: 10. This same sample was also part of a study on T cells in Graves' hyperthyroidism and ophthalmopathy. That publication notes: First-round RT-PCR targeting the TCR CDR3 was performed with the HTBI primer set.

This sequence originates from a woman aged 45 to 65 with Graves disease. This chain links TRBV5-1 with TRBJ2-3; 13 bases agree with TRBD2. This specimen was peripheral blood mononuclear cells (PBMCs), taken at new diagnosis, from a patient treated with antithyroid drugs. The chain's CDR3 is CASTGDGLAGVSTDTQYF. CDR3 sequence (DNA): TGCGCCAGCACGGGAGACGGACTAGCGGGAGTGAGCACAGATACGCAGTATTTT.